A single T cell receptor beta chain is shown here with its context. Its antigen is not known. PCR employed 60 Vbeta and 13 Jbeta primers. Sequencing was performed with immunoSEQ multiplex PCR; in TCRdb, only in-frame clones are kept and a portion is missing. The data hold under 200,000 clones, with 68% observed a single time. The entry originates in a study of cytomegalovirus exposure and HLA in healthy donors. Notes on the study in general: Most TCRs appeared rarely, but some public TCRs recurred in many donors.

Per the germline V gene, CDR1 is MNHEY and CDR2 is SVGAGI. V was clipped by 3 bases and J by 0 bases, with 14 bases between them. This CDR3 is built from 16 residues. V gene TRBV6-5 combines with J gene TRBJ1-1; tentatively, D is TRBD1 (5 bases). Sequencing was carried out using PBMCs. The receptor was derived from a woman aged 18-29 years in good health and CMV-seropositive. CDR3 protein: CASSYGRTPMNTEAFF. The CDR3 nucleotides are TGTGCCAGCAGTTATGGGCGGACACCCATGAACACTGAAGCTTTCTTT.